This T cell receptor beta chain was obtained from a study of blood T cell repertoires in COVID-19. Study-level background: COVID-19 samples from acute and convalescent phases originated in the United States, Italy and Spain.

CDR3 size: 15 residues. Trimming took 6 bases from V and 2 from J; bases not matched to a gene: 9. Per the germline V gene, CDR1 is SGHVS and CDR2 is FQNEAQ. In the original analysis: Reference gene primer amplification yielded estimated nucleated cell counts. Repertoires were generated with immunoSEQ multiplex PCR, while TCRdb's copy carries only in-frame clones and drops some. V and J calls and clone size follow that table, whereas D and trimming were derived from the DNA. The table includes approximately 22,000 clones, around 92% detected once. This TCR was sampled from a man between 70 and 80 years old with active COVID-19. The genes are TRBV7-8 and TRBJ2-7, with 8 nucleotides matching TRBD1. Input material: peripheral blood. The CDR3 nucleotides read TGTGCCAGCAGGGCGCAGGGGGCGAATACCTACGAGCAGTACTTC. Translating gives CASRAQGANTYEQYF.